This TCR beta chain was retrieved from a study of shared clonotypes between healthy human individuals. Method: immunoSEQ multiplex PCR; TCRdb's copy keeps in-frame clones and lacks some. The profile covers roughly 1 million clones, with about 74% appearing a single time and about 1.5% taken by the ten largest. The CDR3 loop spans 15 amino acids. CDR1 is SGHTA and CDR2 is FQGNSA in the germline V gene. Trimming left V 6 bases short and J 0 bases short, with 12 bases between. This TCR derives from a man aged 18 to 29 in good health. This rearrangement joins TRBV7-2 to TRBJ1-5; D is ambiguous. The sequencing sample was made of memory CD4+ T cells sorted from blood. Subset given: CD45RA-negative fraction. This chain's CDR3 is CASRQNRDSNQPQHF. CDR3 nucleotide sequence: TGTGCCAGCAGGCAAAACCGGGATAGCAATCAGCCCCAGCATTTT.